These 21 T cell receptor beta chains originate from one sample sequenced in a study of T-cell reconstitution after alpha-beta-depleted transplantation in children. The TCRbeta library was prepared with unique molecular identifiers. Via MiXCR, TCRdb re-called the PCR reads, giving one row per CDR3 protein. Found here are 600,000 to 700,000 distinct CDR3 sequences, roughly 15% of them singletons; the top ten hold 0.9% to 1.2%. The specimen comprised PBMCs from the stem cell graft donor, sampled from the stem cell graft. All receptors derive from a human donor who donated a stem cell graft to a child with acute myeloid leukemia.

This clonotype occurred a few times. The genes are TRBV10-3 and TRBJ2-7, with a tentative D call TRBD2 (6 bases). V was cut by 4 bases and J by 9 bases, with 13 bases left in between. Germline CDR1 and CDR2: ENHRY and SYGVKD. The CDR3 totals 12 residues. The CDR3 DNA reads as TGTGCCATCAGTGGGGAAGGAGGGAGGCAGTACGTC. It codes for CAISGEGGRQYV.

V is TRBV6-5 and J is TRBJ2-7, with D maybe TRBD1 (7 bases). The CDR3 is 16 amino acids. Germline-derived CDR1 and CDR2 are MNHEY and SVGAGI. V lost 0 bases and J 0 bases, leaving 12 bases between the germline ends. The CDR3 region has the DNA TGTGCCAGCAGTTACTCGCAGGGGGGTAGCTCCTACGAGCAGTACTTC. Residues: CASSYSQGGSSYEQYF.

This clonotype occurred many times. V gene TRBV20-1 combines with J gene TRBJ1-4, with TRBD1 as a possible D gene (6 bases). CDR1 is DFQATT, CDR2 SNEGSKA, per germline (reference sequence). The CDR3 sequence is 16 residues long. Trimming removed 0 bases at V and 0 bases at J, with 11 bases between. The CDR3 spells CSARDPQGATNEKLFF. The CDR3 nucleotides read TGCAGTGCTAGAGACCCACAGGGCGCAACTAATGAAAAACTGTTTTTT.

The rearrangement joins TRBV29-1 to TRBJ1-1; weak D call: TRBD1 (5 bases). V lost 6 bases, J lost 1 base, and 9 bases lay in between. Looked up from germline, CDR1 is SQVTM and CDR2 is ANQGSEA. The CDR3 is 12 amino acids. The CDR3 DNA reads TGCAGCGTCCTCAGGGAGAACACTGAAGCTTTCTTT. It is translated as CSVLRENTEAFF.

At least ten counts were recorded for this clonotype. The gene calls are TRBV5-6 and TRBJ1-1, with 7 bases fitting TRBD1. After removal of 3 bases from V and 1 base from J, the junction contained 6 bases not matched to a gene. This CDR3 comprises 15 residues. Germline V gives CDR1 SGHDT, CDR2 YYEEEE. The CDR3 bases are TGTGCCAGCAGCTCTCCGGGACAGCCGAACACTGAAGCTTTCTTT. Amino acid sequence: CASSSPGQPNTEAFF.

In this sample, this clonotype turned up a few times. The chain combines TRBV24-1 with TRBJ2-3; perhaps TRBD1 as D (5 bases). The CDR3 is 13 amino acids. From germline, CDR1 is KGHDR and CDR2 SFDVKD. V lost 4 bases, J lost 6 bases, and 10 bases lay in between. CDR3 in DNA: TGTGCCACCAGTGACATATCAGGGGATACGCAGTATTTT. This codes for CATSDISGDTQYF.

This clonotype occurred many times. The chain joins TRBV28 to TRBJ2-1; TRBD1 might be the D (6 bases). CDR1 MDHEN and CDR2 SYDVKM come from the germline V gene. Deletions cut 4 bases from V and 9 bases from J, with 19 bases between. The CDR3 sequence is 15 residues long. The CDR3 protein is CASSSPGVSFGEQFF. Written as DNA, the CDR3 is TGTGCCAGCAGTTCACCAGGGGTCTCGTTTGGTGAGCAGTTCTTC.

The chain recombines TRBV12-3 or TRBV12-4 with TRBJ2-5, with D tentatively TRBD1 or TRBD2 (5 bases each). This CDR3 is 16 amino acids long. Trimming left V 8 bases short and J 4 bases short, with 23 bases between. CDR3 nucleotide sequence: TGTGCCAGCGGCTCCGGTGTAACTCGAGGGGCAGAGACCCAGTACTTC. Protein: CASGSGVTRGAETQYF.

This clonotype has just a few counts. The chain has TRBV12-3 or TRBV12-4 and TRBJ2-3; TRBD2 agrees at 9 bases. V lost 3 bases, J lost 3 bases, and 7 bases stayed unmatched. This CDR3 is 16 amino acids long. The CDR3 DNA reads TGTGCCAGCAGTTTGCGGCTAGCGGGGCCTACAGATACGCAGTATTTT. Protein: CASSLRLAGPTDTQYF.

Ten or more counts support this clonotype. The chain is built from TRBV6-4 and TRBJ2-1, with 9 bases lining up with TRBD2. CDR1 and CDR2 (germline): MRHNA, SNTAGT. Unmatched junction bases numbered 14, after V lost 2 bases and J lost 12 bases. The CDR3 totals 16 residues. CDR3 sequence reads: CASSDLSTSGINAQFF. The CDR3 DNA sequence: TGTGCCAGCAGTGACCTTTCGACTAGCGGTATCAACGCGCAGTTCTTC.

The chain has TRBV6-6 and TRBJ1-1; D is possibly TRBD1 (5 bases). There are 12 residues in the CDR3. Germline CDR1 and CDR2: MNHNY and SVGAGI (reference sequence). Trimming removed 5 bases at V and 12 bases at J, with 16 bases between. CDR3 loop: CASSTPGGRPFF. CDR3 coding DNA: TGTGCCAGCAGTACCCCCGGGGGTCGGCCTTTCTTT.

This clonotype was found many times. The V gene is TRBV29-1, the J gene TRBJ2-1; possible D gene TRBD2, 6 bases. Per the germline V gene, CDR1 is SQVTM and CDR2 is ANQGSEA. This CDR3 is built from 11 residues. V dropped 6 bases and J dropped 7 bases, with 10 bases sitting between them. This CDR3 reads CSVQEGNEQFF. Written as DNA, the CDR3 is TGCAGCGTCCAGGAGGGGAATGAGCAGTTCTTC.

Ten or more counts support this clonotype. The chain has TRBV20-1 and TRBJ1-2; weak D call: TRBD1 (5 bases). This CDR3 comprises 10 residues. The germline gives CDR1 DFQATT, CDR2 SNEGSKA (reference sequence). CDR3 sequence reads: CLPAGRGYTF. DNA of the CDR3: TGCCTACCGGCAGGGCGCGGCTACACCTTC.

The chain carries TRBV29-1 and TRBJ2-7; 9 bases fit TRBD2. J lost 7 bases, V lost 5 bases, and 9 bases had no gene match. The CDR3 runs 13 residues. Germline CDR1 SQVTM, CDR2 ANQGSEA. CDR3 coding DNA: TGCAGCGTTATAATAGCGGGGGCTGGGGAGCAGTACTTC. This codes for CSVIIAGAGEQYF.

The chain links TRBV29-1 to TRBJ2-4, with a possible D match to TRBD2 (5 bases). Germline V CDR1 and CDR2: SQVTM, ANQGSEA. The CDR3 has 11 residues. V lost 6 bases, J lost 4 bases, and 7 bases lay in between. The CDR3 DNA sequence: TGCAGCGTCCGGGAAAAAAACATTCAGTACTTC. Its protein is CSVREKNIQYF.

This clonotype was seen just once. The chain carries TRBV7-9 and TRBJ2-3; D is possibly TRBD1 or TRBD2 (5 bases each). V was trimmed by 2 bases and J by 4 bases, leaving 19 bases between them. The CDR3 loop spans 17 amino acids. CDR1 and CDR2 from the germline V gene are SEHNR and FQNEAQ (reference sequence). Here the CDR3 reads CASSLLMGRSIADTQYF. The CDR3, as DNA: TGTGCCAGCAGCTTATTGATGGGACGTAGTATTGCAGATACGCAGTATTTT. The variable domain in full, completed from reference TRBV7-9 and TRBJ2-3, reads DTGVSQNPRHKITKRGQNVTFRCDPISEHNRLYWYRQTLGQGPEFLTYFQNEAQLEKSRLLSDRFSAERPKGSFSTLEIQRTEQGDSAMYLCASSLLMGRSIADTQYFGPGTRLTVL.

V and J are TRBV20-1 and TRBJ2-4; 7 bases are a match to TRBD1. Germline trimming cut 0 bases from V and 9 bases from J; bases unmatched to any gene: 8. The CDR3 is made up of 14 amino acids. CDR1 and CDR2 (germline): DFQATT, SNEGSKA (reference sequence). The CDR3 coding sequence is TGCAGTGCTAGAGAAGGGGGCGCTTGGGGCATTCAGTACTTC. It is translated as CSAREGGAWGIQYF.

Many counts were recorded for this clonotype. The chain uses TRBV29-1 and TRBJ2-1; D remains ambiguous. V gave up 0 bases and J gave up 3 bases, with 3 bases separating them. Germline CDR1 and CDR2: SQVTM and ANQGSEA. CDR3 length: 12 amino acids. The CDR3 nucleotides are TGCAGCGTTGAAGACGGCTACAATGAGCAGTTCTTC. It translates to CSVEDGYNEQFF.

This clonotype came up many times. The chain has TRBV9 and TRBJ1-1, with TRBD1 as a possible D gene (5 bases). Germline V gives CDR1 SGDLS, CDR2 YYNGEE. Trimming shortened V by 2 bases and J by 2 bases, and 13 bases separated the two germline ends. This CDR3 region has 15 residues. CDR3 sequence reads: CASSVGPTDNTEAFF. The CDR3 DNA reads as TGTGCCAGCAGCGTCGGACCGACAGATAACACTGAAGCTTTCTTT.

V usage is TRBV13 and J usage is TRBJ2-7, with D possibly TRBD2 on 7 matching bases. Germline CDR1 is PRHDT and CDR2 is FYEKMQ (reference sequence). CDR3 length equals 13 residues. V lost 7 bases to trimming and J lost 0 bases, with 10 bases between them. CDR3 residues: CASKGGDSYEQYV. CDR3 DNA sequence: TGTGCCAGCAAGGGGGGGGACTCCTACGAGCAGTACGTC.

Note on this clonotype: Being one base from a much bigger clone, this may be a read error. The V gene is TRBV10-3, the J gene TRBJ2-7, with D perhaps TRBD1 (5 bases). Germline V gives CDR1 ENHRY, CDR2 SYGVKD. The CDR3 contains 12 residues. Written as DNA, the CDR3 is TGTGCCACCTCTGACAGCTCCTACGACCAGTACTTC. As protein: CATSDSSYDQYF.